Here is one T cell receptor beta chain with its context. Germline CDR1 reads SGHRS; CDR2 reads YFSETQ. CDR3 length: 15 residues. V shed 4 bases and J shed 5 bases, with 18 bases lying between them. This sample was taken from a study of blood T cells in healthy people across ages. Study information: Per two T cells, about one barcoded beta molecule was captured through template switching.

Alongside a J-beta primer mix, a sample-barcoded 5' primer served in a second PCR lasting about 7 to 11 cycles. Sequencing of every sample gave 3 million or more CDR3-containing paired-end reads. Via MiXCR, TCRdb re-called the 5' RACE reads, giving one row per CDR3 protein. The sample shows approximately 1.5 million distinct CDR3 sequences, about 35% of them seen only once. J is TRBJ2-5 and V is TRBV5-1; perhaps TRBD1 as D (6 bases). Material for sequencing was blood. The receptor was isolated from a woman between 25 and 40 years old in good health. The CDR3 reads CASSPGTRGFETQYF. Written as DNA, the CDR3 is TGCGCCAGCAGCCCTGGGACACGGGGTTTCGAGACCCAGTACTTC.